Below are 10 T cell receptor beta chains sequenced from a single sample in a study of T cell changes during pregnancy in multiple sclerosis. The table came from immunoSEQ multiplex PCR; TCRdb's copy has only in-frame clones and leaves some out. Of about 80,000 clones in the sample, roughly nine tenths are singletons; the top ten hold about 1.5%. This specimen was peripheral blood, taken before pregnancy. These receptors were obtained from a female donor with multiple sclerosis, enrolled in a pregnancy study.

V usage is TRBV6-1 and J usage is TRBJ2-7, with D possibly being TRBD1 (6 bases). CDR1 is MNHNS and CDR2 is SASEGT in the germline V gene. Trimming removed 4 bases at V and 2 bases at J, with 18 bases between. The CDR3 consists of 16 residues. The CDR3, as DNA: TGTGCCAGCAGTGCTTCTACAGGGCTTCGGACCTACGAGCAGTACTTC. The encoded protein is CASSASTGLRTYEQYF.

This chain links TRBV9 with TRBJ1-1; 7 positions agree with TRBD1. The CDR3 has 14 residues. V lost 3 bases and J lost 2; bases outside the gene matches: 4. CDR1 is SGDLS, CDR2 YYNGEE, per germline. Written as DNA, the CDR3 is TGTGCCAGCAGCGGCCAGGGGGGCAACACTGAAGCTTTCTTT. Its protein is CASSGQGGNTEAFF.

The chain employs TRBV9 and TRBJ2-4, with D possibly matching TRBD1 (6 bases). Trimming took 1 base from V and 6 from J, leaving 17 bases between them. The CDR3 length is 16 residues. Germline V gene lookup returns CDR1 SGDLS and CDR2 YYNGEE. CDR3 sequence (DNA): TGTGCCAGCAGCGTATCCCCGTCAGGGGTCGGAAACATTCAGTACTTC. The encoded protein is CASSVSPSGVGNIQYF.

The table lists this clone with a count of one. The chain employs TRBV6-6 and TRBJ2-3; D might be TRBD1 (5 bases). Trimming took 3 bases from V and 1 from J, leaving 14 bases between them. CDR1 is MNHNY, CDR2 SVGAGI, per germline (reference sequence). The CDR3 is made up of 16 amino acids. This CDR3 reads CASSYPLGQRTDTQYF. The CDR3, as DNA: TGTGCCAGCAGTTATCCCCTGGGGCAGCGCACAGATACGCAGTATTTT.

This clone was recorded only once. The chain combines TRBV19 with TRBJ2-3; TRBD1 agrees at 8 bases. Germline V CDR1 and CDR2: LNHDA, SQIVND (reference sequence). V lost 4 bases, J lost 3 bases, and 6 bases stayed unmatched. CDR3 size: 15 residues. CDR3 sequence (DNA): TGTGCCAGTAGTACGGACAGGGTTGGGACAGATACGCAGTATTTT. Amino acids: CASSTDRVGTDTQYF. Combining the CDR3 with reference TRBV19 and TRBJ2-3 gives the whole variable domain DGGITQSPKYLFRKEGQNVTLSCEQNLNHDAMYWYRQDPGQGLRLIYYSQIVNDFQKGDIAEGYSVSREKKESFPLTVTSAQKNPTAFYLCASSTDRVGTDTQYFGPGTRLTVL.

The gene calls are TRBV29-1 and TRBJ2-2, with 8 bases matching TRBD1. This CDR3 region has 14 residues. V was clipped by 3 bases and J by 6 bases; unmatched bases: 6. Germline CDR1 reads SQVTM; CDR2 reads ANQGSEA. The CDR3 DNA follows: TGCAGCGTTGAGTCCAGGGGGCTGGCCGGGGAGCTGTTTTTT. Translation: CSVESRGLAGELFF.

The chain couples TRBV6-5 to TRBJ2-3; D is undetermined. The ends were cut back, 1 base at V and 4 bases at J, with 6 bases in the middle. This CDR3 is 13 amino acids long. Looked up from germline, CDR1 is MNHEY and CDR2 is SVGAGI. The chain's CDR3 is CASSYWYSDTQYF. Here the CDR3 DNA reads TGTGCCAGCAGTTACTGGTACTCAGATACGCAGTATTTT.

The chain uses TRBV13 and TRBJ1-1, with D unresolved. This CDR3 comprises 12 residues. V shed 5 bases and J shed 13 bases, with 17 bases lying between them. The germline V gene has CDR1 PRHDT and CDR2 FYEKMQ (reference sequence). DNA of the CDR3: TGTGCCAGCAGCCTCGGACGACGGGAGGTTTTCTTT. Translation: CASSLGRREVFF.

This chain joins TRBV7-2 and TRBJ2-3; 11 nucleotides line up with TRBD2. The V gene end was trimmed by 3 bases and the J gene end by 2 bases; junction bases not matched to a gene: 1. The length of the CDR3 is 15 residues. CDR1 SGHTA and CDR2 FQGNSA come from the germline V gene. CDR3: CASSFSGGDTDTQYF. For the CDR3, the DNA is TGTGCCAGCAGCTTTAGCGGGGGGGACACAGATACGCAGTATTTT.

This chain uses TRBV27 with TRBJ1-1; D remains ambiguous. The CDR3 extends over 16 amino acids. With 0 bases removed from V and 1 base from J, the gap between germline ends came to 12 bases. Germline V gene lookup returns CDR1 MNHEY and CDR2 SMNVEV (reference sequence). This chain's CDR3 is CASSLSTGSQNTEAFF. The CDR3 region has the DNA TGTGCCAGCAGTTTATCCACCGGGAGCCAGAACACTGAAGCTTTCTTT.